The 3 T cell receptor beta chains reported below all come from one sample, sequenced in a study of T cell repertoires in cytomegalovirus infection. MiXCR, run by TCRdb on the reads, gives a single entry per CDR3 protein. The sample lists around 210,000 distinct CDR3 sequences; roughly 6.5% were seen once. Sequenced input: PBMCs. The source of these receptors is a human donor in good health (CMV status not recorded). Some clones in this sample may be carry-over from other donors' samples.

This clonotype appeared many times. V and J are TRBV4-3 and TRBJ1-4; D ambiguous. Between the trimmed V and J ends, which lost 0 bases and 4 bases, there was a span of 12 bases. From germline, CDR1 is LGHNA and CDR2 YSLEER. The CDR3 is 16 residues long. The CDR3 DNA follows: TGCGCCAGCAGCCAAGAGGGCGGCCTGATTAATGAAAAACTGTTTTTT. Protein sequence: CASSQEGGLINEKLFF.

This clonotype was observed many times. The chain links TRBV7-3 to TRBJ1-1; 7 positions match TRBD1. The CDR3 is made up of 13 amino acids. The V segment lost 3 bases and the J segment 5 bases; nucleotides outside the gene matches: 3. The germline V gene has CDR1 SGHTA and CDR2 FQGTGA. The CDR3 DNA sequence: TGTGCCAGCAGCTTCCACAGGGGAACTGAAGCTTTCTTT. It specifies CASSFHRGTEAFF.

This clonotype was detected ten times or more. The rearrangement links TRBV7-9 to TRBJ2-3; no clear D gene. Germline V gene lookup returns CDR1 SEHNR and CDR2 FQNEAQ (reference sequence). CDR3 length: 13 residues. Trimming stripped 7 bases from V and 5 bases from J, with 13 bases between. The chain's CDR3 is CASTNPVGDTQYF. The CDR3 nucleotides are TGTGCCAGCACCAACCCTGTGGGAGATACGCAGTATTTT.